A single sample gave rise to the 8 T cell receptor beta chains below, sequenced in a study of Graves' ophthalmopathy and Graves' hyperthyroidism. RNA transcripts provided the template for amplifying TCR beta CDR3 regions. HTBI-primed RT-PCR formed the first round, and a multiplex PCR formed the second. TCRdb re-called the multiplex PCR reads with MiXCR, one entry per CDR3 protein. Seen here are about 740,000 distinct CDR3 sequences, about 44% observed once, and the top ten hold 44%. Sequences were obtained from peripheral blood. The receptors shown here come from an adult man with Graves' ophthalmopathy.

This clonotype was detected many times. The rearrangement links TRBV29-1 to TRBJ1-4; D remains unclear. The germline gives CDR1 SQVTM, CDR2 ANQGSEA. The V end lost 6 bases, the J end lost 0 bases, and 11 bases lay between the germline ends. CDR3 length: 14 residues. The CDR3 loop is CSVPGGATNEKLFF. CDR3 nucleotides: TGCAGCGTCCCCGGAGGCGCAACTAATGAAAAACTGTTTTTT.

This clonotype showed up just a few times. The chain recombines TRBV9 with TRBJ1-4; the D gene is possibly TRBD1 (5 bases). The CDR3 is made up of 15 amino acids. The V and J ends lost 1 base and 3 bases respectively, with 10 bases between them. Looked up from germline, CDR1 is SGDLS and CDR2 is YYNGEE. The CDR3 DNA is TGTGCCAGCAGCGTATCAGGGCGGGCTAATGAAAAACTGTTTTTT. This encodes CASSVSGRANEKLFF.

The rearrangement joins TRBV2 to TRBJ2-6; tentative D call: TRBD1 (5 bases). CDR3 size: 15 residues. Per the germline V gene, CDR1 is SNHLY and CDR2 is FYNNEI. Trimming removed 1 base at V and 9 bases at J, with 13 bases between. CDR3 sequence reads: CASSEGSQGGNVLTF. In nucleotides, the CDR3 is TGTGCCAGCAGTGAAGGTAGCCAGGGTGGCAACGTCCTGACTTTC.

The rearrangement uses TRBV28 and TRBJ1-4; D uncertain. Deletions cut 10 bases from V and 8 bases from J, with 20 bases between. From germline, CDR1 is MDHEN and CDR2 SYDVKM. The CDR3 has 14 amino acids. The CDR3 DNA follows: TGTGCCATCTTCCCTAGGGAGGATGGAGAAAAACTGTTTTTT. Translating it yields CAIFPREDGEKLFF.

In its sample, this clonotype was seen many times. In nucleotides, the CDR3 is TGTGCCAGCAGTGAACAGGGACTAACTAACTATGGCTACACCTTC. It yields the protein CASSEQGLTNYGYTF. The gene calls are TRBV2 and TRBJ1-2; perhaps TRBD1 as D (5 bases). V gave up 2 bases and J gave up 0 bases, with 10 bases separating them. This CDR3 spans 15 amino acids. The germline CDR1 and CDR2 sequences are SNHLY and FYNNEI.

The CDR3 coding sequence is TGTGCCAGCAAGCAGACTTCCGGGACAGGGGTCTTCGAGGGCAATCAGCCCCAGCATTTT. Translated, it gives CASKQTSGTGVFEGNQPQHF. The rearrangement joins TRBV7-3 to TRBJ1-5; 10 bases line up with TRBD1. Germline CDR1 reads SGHTA; CDR2 reads FQGTGA. CDR3 size: 20 residues. Unmatched junction bases numbered 20, after V lost 7 bases and J lost 2 bases.

This clonotype was observed at least ten times. The genes are TRBV7-9 and TRBJ2-7, with D perhaps matching TRBD1 (6 bases). This CDR3 is 13 amino acids long. Trimming left V 1 base short and J 3 bases short, with 7 bases between. CDR1 is SEHNR, CDR2 FQNEAQ, per germline (reference sequence). For the CDR3, the DNA is TGTGCCAGCAGCTTAGTGACAGGCTACGAGCAGTACTTC. Translating gives CASSLVTGYEQYF.

This chain connects TRBV7-6 to TRBJ2-7; no reliable D call. The CDR3 totals 13 residues. V lost 1 base and J lost 1, with 5 bases in between. Germline CDR1 is SGHVS and CDR2 is FNYEAQ. The CDR3 loop is CASSLDLSYEQYF. As DNA, the CDR3 is TGTGCCAGCAGCTTAGACCTGTCCTACGAGCAGTACTTC. The whole variable domain, filled in from reference TRBV7-6 and TRBJ2-7, reads GAGVSQSPRYKVTKRGQDVALRCDPISGHVSLYWYRQALGQGPEFLTYFNYEAQQDKSGLPNDRFSAERPEGSISTLTIQRTEQRDSAMYRCASSLDLSYEQYFGPGTRLTVT.